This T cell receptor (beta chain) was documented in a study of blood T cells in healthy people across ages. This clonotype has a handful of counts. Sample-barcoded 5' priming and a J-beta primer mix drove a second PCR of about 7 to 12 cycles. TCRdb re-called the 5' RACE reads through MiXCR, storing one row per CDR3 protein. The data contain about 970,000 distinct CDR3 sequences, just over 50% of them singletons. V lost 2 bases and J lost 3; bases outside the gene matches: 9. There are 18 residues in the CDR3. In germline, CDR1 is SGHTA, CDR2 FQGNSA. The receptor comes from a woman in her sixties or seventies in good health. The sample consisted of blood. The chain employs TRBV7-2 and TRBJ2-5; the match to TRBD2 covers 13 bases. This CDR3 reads CASSLYVWTSGSKETQYF. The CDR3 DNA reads TGTGCCAGCAGCTTATACGTATGGACTAGCGGGAGTAAAGAGACCCAGTACTTC.